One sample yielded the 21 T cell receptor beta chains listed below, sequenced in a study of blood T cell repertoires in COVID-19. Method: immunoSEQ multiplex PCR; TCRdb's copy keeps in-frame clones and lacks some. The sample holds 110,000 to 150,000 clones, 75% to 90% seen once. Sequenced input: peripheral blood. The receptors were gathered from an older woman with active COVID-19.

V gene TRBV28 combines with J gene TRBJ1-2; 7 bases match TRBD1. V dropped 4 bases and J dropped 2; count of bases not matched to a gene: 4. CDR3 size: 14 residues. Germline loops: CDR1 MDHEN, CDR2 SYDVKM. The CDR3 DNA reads TGTGCCAGCAGTTGGAACAGGGGAAACTATGGCTACACCTTC. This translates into CASSWNRGNYGYTF.

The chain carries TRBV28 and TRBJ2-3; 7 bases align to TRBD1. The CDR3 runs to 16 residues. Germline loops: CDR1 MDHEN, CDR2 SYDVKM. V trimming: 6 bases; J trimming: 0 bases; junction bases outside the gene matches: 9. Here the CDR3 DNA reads TGTGCCAGCAGACAGGGGCGAGGCACAAGCACAGATACGCAGTATTTT. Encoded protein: CASRQGRGTSTDTQYF.

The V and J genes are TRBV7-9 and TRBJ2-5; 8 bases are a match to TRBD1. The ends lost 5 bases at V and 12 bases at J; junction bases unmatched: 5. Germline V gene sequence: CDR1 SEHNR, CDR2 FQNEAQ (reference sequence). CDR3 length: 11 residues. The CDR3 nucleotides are TGTGCCAGCAGCCCGGACAGGGTGGAGTACTTC. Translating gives CASSPDRVEYF.

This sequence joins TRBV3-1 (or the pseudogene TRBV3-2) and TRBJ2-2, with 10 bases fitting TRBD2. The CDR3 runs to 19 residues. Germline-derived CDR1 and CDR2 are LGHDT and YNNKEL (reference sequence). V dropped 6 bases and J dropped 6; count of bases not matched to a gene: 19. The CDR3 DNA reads TGTGCCAGCAGGGATTATCGGACTAGCGGTAGTTTGTATGCCGGGGAGCTGTTTTTT. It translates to CASRDYRTSGSLYAGELFF.

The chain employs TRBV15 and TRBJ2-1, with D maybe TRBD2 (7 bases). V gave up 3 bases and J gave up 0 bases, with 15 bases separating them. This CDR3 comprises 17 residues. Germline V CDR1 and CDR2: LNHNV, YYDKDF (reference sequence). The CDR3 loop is CATSRGGGSSSYNEQFF. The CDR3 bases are TGTGCCACCAGCAGGGGGGGCGGGAGTAGCTCCTACAATGAGCAGTTCTTC.

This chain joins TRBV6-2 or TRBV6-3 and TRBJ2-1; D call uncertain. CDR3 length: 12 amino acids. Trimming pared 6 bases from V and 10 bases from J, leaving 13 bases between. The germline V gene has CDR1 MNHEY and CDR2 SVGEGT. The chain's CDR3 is CASRPPVGEQFF. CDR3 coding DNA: TGTGCCAGCAGGCCTCCGGTGGGCGAGCAGTTCTTC.

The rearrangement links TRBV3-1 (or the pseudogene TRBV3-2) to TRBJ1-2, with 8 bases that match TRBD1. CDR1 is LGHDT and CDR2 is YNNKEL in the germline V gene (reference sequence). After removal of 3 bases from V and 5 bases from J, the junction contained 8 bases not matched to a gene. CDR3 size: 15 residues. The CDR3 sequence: CASSQIGQGQYGYTF. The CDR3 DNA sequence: TGTGCCAGCAGCCAGATAGGACAGGGACAGTATGGCTACACCTTC.

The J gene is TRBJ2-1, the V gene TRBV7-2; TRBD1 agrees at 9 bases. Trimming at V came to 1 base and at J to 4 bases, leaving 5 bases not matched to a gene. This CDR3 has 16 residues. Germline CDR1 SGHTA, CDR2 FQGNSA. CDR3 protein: CASSLGGTGKYNEQFF. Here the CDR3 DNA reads TGTGCCAGCAGCTTAGGTGGGACAGGGAAATACAATGAGCAGTTCTTC.

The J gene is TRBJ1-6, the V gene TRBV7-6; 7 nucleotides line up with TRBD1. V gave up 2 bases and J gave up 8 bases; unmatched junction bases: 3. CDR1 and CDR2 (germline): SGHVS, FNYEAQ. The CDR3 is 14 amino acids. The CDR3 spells CASSLNQGDSPLHF. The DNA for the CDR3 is TGTGCCAGCAGCTTAAATCAGGGGGATTCACCCCTCCACTTT. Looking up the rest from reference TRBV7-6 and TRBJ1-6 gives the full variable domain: GAGVSQSPRYKVTKRGQDVALRCDPISGHVSLYWYRQALGQGPEFLTYFNYEAQQDKSGLPNDRFSAERPEGSISTLTIQRTEQRDSAMYRCASSLNQGDSPLHFGNGTRLTVT.

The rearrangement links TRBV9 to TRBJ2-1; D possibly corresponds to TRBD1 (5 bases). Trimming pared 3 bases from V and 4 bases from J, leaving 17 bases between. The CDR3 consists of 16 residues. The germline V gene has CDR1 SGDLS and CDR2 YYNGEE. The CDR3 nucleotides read TGTGCCAGCAGCGGTGCACAGGATGTTGGGTACAATGAGCAGTTCTTC. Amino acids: CASSGAQDVGYNEQFF. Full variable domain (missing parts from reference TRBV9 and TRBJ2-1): DSGVTQTPKHLITATGQRVTLRCSPRSGDLSVYWYQQSLDQGLQFLIQYYNGEERAKGNILERFSAQQFPDLHSELNLSSLELGDSALYFCASSGAQDVGYNEQFFGPGTRLTVL.

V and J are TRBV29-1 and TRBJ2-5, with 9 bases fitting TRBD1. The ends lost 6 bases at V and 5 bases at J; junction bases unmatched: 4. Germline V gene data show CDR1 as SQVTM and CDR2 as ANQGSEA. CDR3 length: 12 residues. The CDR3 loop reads CSVGTGWETQYF. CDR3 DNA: TGCAGCGTCGGGACAGGGTGGGAGACCCAGTACTTC.

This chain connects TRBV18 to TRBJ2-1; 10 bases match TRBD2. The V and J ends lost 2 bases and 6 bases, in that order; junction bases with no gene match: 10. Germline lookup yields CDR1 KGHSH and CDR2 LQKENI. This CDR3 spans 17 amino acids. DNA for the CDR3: TGTGCCAGCTCACCAGAGGACCTAGCGGGGGTGGGCAATGAGCAGTTCTTC. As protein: CASSPEDLAGVGNEQFF.

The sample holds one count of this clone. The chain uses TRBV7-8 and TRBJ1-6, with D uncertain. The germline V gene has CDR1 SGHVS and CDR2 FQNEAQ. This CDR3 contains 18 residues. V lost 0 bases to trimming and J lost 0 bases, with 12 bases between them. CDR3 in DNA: TGTGCCAGCAGCTTAGCGGCAGCGGGCCGCTCCTATAATTCACCCCTCCACTTT. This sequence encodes CASSLAAAGRSYNSPLHF. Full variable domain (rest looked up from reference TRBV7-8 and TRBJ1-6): GAGVSQSPRYKVAKRGQDVALRCDPISGHVSLFWYQQALGQGPEFLTYFQNEAQLDKSGLPSDRFFAERPEGSVSTLKIQRTQQEDSAVYLCASSLAAAGRSYNSPLHFGNGTRLTVT.

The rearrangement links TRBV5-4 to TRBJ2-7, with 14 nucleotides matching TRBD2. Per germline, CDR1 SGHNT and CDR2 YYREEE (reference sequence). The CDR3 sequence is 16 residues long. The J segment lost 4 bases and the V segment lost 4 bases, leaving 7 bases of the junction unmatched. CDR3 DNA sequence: TGTGCCAGCAGCCCACCGGGACTAGCGGGAGCTTACGAGCAGTACTTC. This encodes CASSPPGLAGAYEQYF.

CDR3: CASSPRFKETGELFF. CDR3 in DNA: TGTGCCAGCTCACCACGTTTCAAGGAGACCGGGGAGCTGTTTTTT. The rearrangement joins TRBV18 to TRBJ2-2; D remains unclear. Trimming cost V 1 base and J 5 bases, with 11 bases left between them. CDR1 and CDR2 (germline): KGHSH, LQKENI. The CDR3 consists of 15 residues.

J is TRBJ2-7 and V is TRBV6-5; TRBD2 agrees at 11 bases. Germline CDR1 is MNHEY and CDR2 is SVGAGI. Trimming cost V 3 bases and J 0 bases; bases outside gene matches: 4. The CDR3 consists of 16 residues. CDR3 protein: CASSYSGLADSYEQYF. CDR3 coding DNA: TGTGCCAGCAGTTATTCGGGACTAGCGGACTCCTACGAGCAGTACTTC.

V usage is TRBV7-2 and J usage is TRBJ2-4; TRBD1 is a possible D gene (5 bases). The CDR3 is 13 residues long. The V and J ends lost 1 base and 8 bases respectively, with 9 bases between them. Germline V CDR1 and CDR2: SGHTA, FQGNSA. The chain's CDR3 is CASSLDRNYIQYF. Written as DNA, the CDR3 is TGTGCCAGCAGCTTAGACAGGAACTACATTCAGTACTTC. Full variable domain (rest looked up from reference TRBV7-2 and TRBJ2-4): GAGVSQSPSNKVTEKGKDVELRCDPISGHTALYWYRQSLGQGLEFLIYFQGNSAPDKSGLPSDRFSAERTGGSVSTLTIQRTQQEDSAVYLCASSLDRNYIQYFGAGTRLSVL.

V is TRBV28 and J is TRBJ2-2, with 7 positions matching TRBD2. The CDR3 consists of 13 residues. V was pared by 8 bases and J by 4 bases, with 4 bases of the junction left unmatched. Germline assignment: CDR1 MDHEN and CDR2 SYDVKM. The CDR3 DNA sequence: TGTGCCAGCTCAACGGGGGGCACCGGGGAGCTGTTTTTT. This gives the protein CASSTGGTGELFF. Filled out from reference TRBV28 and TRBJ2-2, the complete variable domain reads DVKVTQSSRYLVKRTGEKVFLECVQDMDHENMFWYRQDPGLGLRLIYFSYDVKMKEKGDIPEGYSVSREKKERFSLILESASTNQTSMYLCASSTGGTGELFFGEGSRLTVL.

CDR3 in DNA: TGTGCCAGCAGTATCGGAGGGGTCGGTCAGCCCCAGCATTTT. This encodes CASSIGGVGQPQHF. The chain combines TRBV27 with TRBJ1-5; a weak D match, TRBD1 (5 bases). The V and J ends lost 5 bases and 6 bases respectively, with 14 bases between them. CDR1 MNHEY and CDR2 SMNVEV come from the germline V gene (reference sequence). There are 14 residues in the CDR3.

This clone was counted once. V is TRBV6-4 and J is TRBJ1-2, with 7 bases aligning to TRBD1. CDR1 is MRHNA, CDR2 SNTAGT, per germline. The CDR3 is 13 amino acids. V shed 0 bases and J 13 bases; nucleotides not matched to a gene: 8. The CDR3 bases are TGTGCCAGCAGTGACTCGAACAGGGGCGTCCGCACCTTC. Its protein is CASSDSNRGVRTF.

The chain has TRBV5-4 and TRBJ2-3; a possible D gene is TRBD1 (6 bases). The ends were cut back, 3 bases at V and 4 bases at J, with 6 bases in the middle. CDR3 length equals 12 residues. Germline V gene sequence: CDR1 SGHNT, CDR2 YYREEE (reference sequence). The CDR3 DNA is TGTGCCAGCAGCTCAGGGGCAGATACGCAGTATTTT. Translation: CASSSGADTQYF.